These 25 T cell receptor beta chains were sequenced from one sample in a study of cytomegalovirus exposure and HLA in healthy donors. Repertoires were generated with immunoSEQ multiplex PCR, while TCRdb's copy carries only in-frame clones and drops some. Altogether around 140,000 clones are present, over 80% being singletons, with the ten largest covering 4.5% to 5.5%. The sample was PBMCs. The receptors stem from a man between 18 and 35 years old in good health and CMV-seropositive.

V usage is TRBV19 and J usage is TRBJ2-1; the D gene is possibly TRBD1 (5 bases). Germline V gene lookup returns CDR1 LNHDA and CDR2 SQIVND (reference sequence). This CDR3 contains 13 residues. Trimming took 3 bases from V and 7 from J, leaving 10 bases between them. CDR3: CASSIRANNEQFF. DNA of the CDR3: TGTGCCAGTAGTATCAGGGCCAATAATGAGCAGTTCTTC.

The chain couples TRBV5-1 to TRBJ2-7, with 11 bases aligning to TRBD2. CDR3 length equals 15 residues. Germline CDR1 reads SGHRS; CDR2 reads YFSETQ. Trimming at V came to 4 bases and at J to 2 bases, leaving 5 bases not matched to a gene. CDR3 region: CASSLSGGAAYEQYF. The CDR3, as DNA: TGCGCCAGCAGCCTTAGCGGGGGGGCGGCCTACGAGCAGTACTTC.

The chain joins TRBV28 to TRBJ2-1; TRBD1 matches 7 bases. Unmatched junction bases numbered 1, after V lost 7 bases and J lost 4 bases. This CDR3 has 12 residues. The germline V gene has CDR1 MDHEN and CDR2 SYDVKM. The CDR3 sequence is CASKGAYNEQFF. CDR3 coding DNA: TGTGCCAGCAAGGGGGCTTACAATGAGCAGTTCTTC.

The J gene is TRBJ2-2, the V gene TRBV6-1, with TRBD1 as a possible D gene (6 bases). Germline V gives CDR1 MNHNS, CDR2 SASEGT. V was pared by 7 bases and J by 1 base, with 10 bases between. The CDR3 sequence is 14 residues long. Here the CDR3 DNA reads TGTGCCAGCAATCCGGACAGGAACACCGGGGAGCTGTTTTTT. Translating gives CASNPDRNTGELFF.

The chain uses TRBV7-9 and TRBJ1-2; 9 nucleotides agree with TRBD1. Germline assignment: CDR1 SEHNR and CDR2 FQNEAQ (reference sequence). Germline trimming cut 2 bases from V and 5 bases from J; bases unmatched to any gene: 3. CDR3 length equals 14 residues. This chain's CDR3 is CASSLSDRGYGYTF. Here the CDR3 DNA reads TGTGCCAGCAGCTTATCGGACAGGGGTTATGGCTACACCTTC.

V is TRBV7-6 and J is TRBJ2-1; 8 positions agree with TRBD2. CDR3 length equals 16 residues. After removal of 1 base from V and 2 bases from J, the junction contained 4 bases not matched to a gene. Germline V gene sequence: CDR1 SGHVS, CDR2 FNYEAQ. The CDR3 loop is CASSLGTGGPYNEQFF. CDR3 DNA: TGTGCCAGCAGCTTAGGGACGGGGGGGCCCTACAATGAGCAGTTCTTC. Filled out from reference TRBV7-6 and TRBJ2-1, the complete variable domain reads GAGVSQSPRYKVTKRGQDVALRCDPISGHVSLYWYRQALGQGPEFLTYFNYEAQQDKSGLPNDRFSAERPEGSISTLTIQRTEQRDSAMYRCASSLGTGGPYNEQFFGPGTRLTVL.

This sequence joins TRBV4-2 and TRBJ1-6, with 7 nucleotides matching TRBD1. The CDR3 has 14 amino acids. Germline assignment: CDR1 LGHNA and CDR2 YNFKEQ. Germline trimming cut 2 bases from V and 9 bases from J; bases unmatched to any gene: 4. The CDR3 DNA reads as TGTGCCAGCAGCCAAACAGGGGAGGCTTCACCCCTCCACTTT. This encodes CASSQTGEASPLHF.

The V call is TRBV19, the J call TRBJ1-1; no firm D call. CDR1 and CDR2 (germline): LNHDA, SQIVND (reference sequence). The V end lost 7 bases, the J end lost 7 bases, and 10 bases lay between the germline ends. This CDR3 has 11 residues. CDR3 sequence reads: CASTPGNEAFF. CDR3 nucleotide sequence: TGTGCCAGTACCCCCGGTAATGAAGCTTTCTTT.

The V and J genes are TRBV10-3 and TRBJ1-1, with a possible D match to TRBD1 (6 bases). With 6 bases removed from V and 5 bases from J, the gap between germline ends came to 16 bases. The CDR3 runs 14 residues. Germline assignment: CDR1 ENHRY and CDR2 SYGVKD. Here the CDR3 reads CAISPDRSSTEAFF. CDR3 DNA sequence: TGTGCCATCAGCCCAGACAGGTCGAGTACTGAAGCTTTCTTT.

The chain recombines TRBV9 with TRBJ2-2, with 9 nucleotides matching TRBD2. The germline V gene has CDR1 SGDLS and CDR2 YYNGEE. The junction had 9 bases not matched to a gene; V was cut back by 3 bases and J by 3 bases. This CDR3 has 17 amino acids. The DNA for the CDR3 is TGTGCCAGCAGCGACCCCCGACTAGCGGATGACACCGGGGAGCTGTTTTTT. The encoded protein is CASSDPRLADDTGELFF.

J is TRBJ1-5 and V is TRBV5-1; D is uncertain. The CDR3 runs to 15 residues. Trimming removed 1 base at V and 4 bases at J, with 12 bases between. CDR1 is SGHRS and CDR2 is YFSETQ in the germline V gene. The DNA for the CDR3 is TGCGCCAGCAGCTTGAACGGGGAAAGAAATCAGCCCCAGCATTTT. Translated: CASSLNGERNQPQHF.

CDR3 bases: TGTGCCAGCAGTCCCGCTCCTAGCGGGGGGGCACACAATGAGCAGTTCTTC. It is translated as CASSPAPSGGAHNEQFF. The J gene is TRBJ2-1, the V gene TRBV28; 12 nucleotides match TRBD2. This CDR3 is 17 amino acids long. The germline V gene has CDR1 MDHEN and CDR2 SYDVKM. V was pared by 5 bases and J by 5 bases, with 10 bases of the junction left unmatched.

The chain links TRBV11-2 to TRBJ2-1; 8 nucleotides line up with TRBD2. Germline-derived CDR1 and CDR2 are SGHAT and FQNNGV. The CDR3 has 15 residues. The junction had 4 bases not matched to a gene; V was cut back by 1 base and J by 5 bases. CDR3 residues: CASSLGLAGNNEQFF. The CDR3 DNA follows: TGTGCCAGCAGCTTAGGTCTAGCGGGTAACAATGAGCAGTTCTTC.

The V and J genes are TRBV13 and TRBJ1-2, with D possibly TRBD1 on 5 matching bases. V lost 2 bases to trimming and J lost 8 bases, with 9 bases between them. Germline values: CDR1 PRHDT, CDR2 FYEKMQ (reference sequence). The CDR3 is 12 residues long. CDR3 DNA sequence: TGTGCCAGCAGCTTACAGGGCTGGGGCTACACCTTC. Its translation is CASSLQGWGYTF.

The chain joins TRBV19 to TRBJ1-6, with D perhaps TRBD1 (6 bases). Trimming stripped 5 bases from V and 5 bases from J, with 19 bases between. CDR3 length: 17 amino acids. Germline assignment: CDR1 LNHDA and CDR2 SQIVND (reference sequence). In DNA, the CDR3 is TGTGCCAGTAGTGGACGAGTGGTCAGGACAGATAATTCACCCCTCCACTTT. Its protein is CASSGRVVRTDNSPLHF.

V gene TRBV27 combines with J gene TRBJ2-1, with 11 bases identical to TRBD1. The length of the CDR3 is 14 residues. CDR1 is MNHEY, CDR2 SMNVEV, per germline (reference sequence). V lost 11 bases and J lost 5; bases outside the gene matches: 8. The CDR3 DNA follows: TGTGCCGCTTGGACAGGGGGCTTTGACAATGAGCAGTTCTTC. Amino acids: CAAWTGGFDNEQFF.

In its sample, this clone was seen a few times. V gene TRBV4-2 combines with J gene TRBJ1-2; D is uncertain. The CDR3 extends over 14 amino acids. CDR1 and CDR2 from the germline V gene are LGHNA and YNFKEQ. V lost 0 bases and J lost 5, with 10 bases in between. CDR3 sequence: CASSQDAPAYGYTF. CDR3 sequence (DNA): TGTGCCAGCAGCCAAGATGCGCCAGCGTATGGCTACACCTTC.

The V and J genes are TRBV11-3 and TRBJ2-5, with D tentatively TRBD2 (6 bases). The CDR3 is made up of 13 amino acids. Trimming took off 5 bases at V and 6 bases at J, with 13 bases between the two ends. In germline, CDR1 is SGHNT, CDR2 YENEEA. The CDR3 is CASSPGEVKTQYF. CDR3 sequence (DNA): TGTGCCAGCAGCCCGGGGGAGGTGAAGACCCAGTACTTC.

This clone is a singleton in its sample. V and J are TRBV7-9 and TRBJ2-7, with D possibly TRBD1 on 6 matching bases. The CDR3 length is 13 residues. V was trimmed by 5 bases and J by 6 bases, leaving 14 bases between them. The germline CDR1 and CDR2 sequences are SEHNR and FQNEAQ (reference sequence). CDR3 protein: CASSRSGQPEQYF. For the CDR3, the DNA is TGTGCCAGCAGCCGATCTGGACAGCCCGAGCAGTACTTC.

The chain carries TRBV6-6 and TRBJ1-5; D unclear. V was trimmed by 6 bases and J by 0 bases, leaving 9 bases between them. CDR1 and CDR2 from the germline V gene are MNHNY and SVGAGI (reference sequence). This CDR3 is built from 14 residues. The CDR3, as DNA: TGTGCCAGCAGGGACTCTCATAGCAATCAGCCCCAGCATTTT. Its translation: CASRDSHSNQPQHF.

The chain combines TRBV5-1 with TRBJ2-1; D may be TRBD2 (5 bases). The CDR3 is made up of 14 amino acids. Germline V gives CDR1 SGHRS, CDR2 YFSETQ. Trimming stripped 2 bases from V and 3 bases from J, with 9 bases between. CDR3 amino acids: CASSLLLVYNEQFF. CDR3 DNA sequence: TGCGCCAGCAGCTTATTACTAGTCTACAATGAGCAGTTCTTC.

The genes are TRBV5-1 and TRBJ1-1; possibly TRBD1 for D (5 bases). Germline-derived CDR1 and CDR2 are SGHRS and YFSETQ. CDR3 length: 13 residues. Trimming cost V 1 base and J 6 bases, with 10 bases left between them. The CDR3 loop reads CASSLQGSAEAFF. The CDR3 DNA reads as TGCGCCAGCAGCTTGCAGGGTTCGGCTGAAGCTTTCTTT.

J is TRBJ1-5 and V is TRBV7-9; the match to TRBD1 covers 8 bases. This CDR3 has 14 amino acids. V dropped 2 bases and J dropped 6; count of bases not matched to a gene: 3. The germline V gene has CDR1 SEHNR and CDR2 FQNEAQ (reference sequence). The CDR3 region has the DNA TGTGCCAGCAGCTTAACAGGGGGTCGTCAGCCCCAGCATTTT. As protein: CASSLTGGRQPQHF.

The chain carries TRBV7-6 and TRBJ2-6; D unresolved. In germline, CDR1 is SGHVS, CDR2 FNYEAQ. Deletions cut 5 bases from V and 0 bases from J, with 8 bases between. This CDR3 is 15 amino acids long. The CDR3 loop is CASSPRYSGANVLTF. CDR3 in DNA: TGTGCCAGCAGCCCCAGGTACTCTGGGGCCAACGTCCTGACTTTC.

This chain joins TRBV4-1 and TRBJ2-7, with a weak D call TRBD2 (6 bases). The length of the CDR3 is 12 residues. Germline V gives CDR1 MGHRA, CDR2 YSYEKL. V was clipped by 5 bases and J by 9 bases, with 14 bases between them. CDR3 sequence: CASSNGGIGQYF. CDR3 bases: TGCGCCAGCAGCAACGGAGGGATCGGGCAGTACTTC.